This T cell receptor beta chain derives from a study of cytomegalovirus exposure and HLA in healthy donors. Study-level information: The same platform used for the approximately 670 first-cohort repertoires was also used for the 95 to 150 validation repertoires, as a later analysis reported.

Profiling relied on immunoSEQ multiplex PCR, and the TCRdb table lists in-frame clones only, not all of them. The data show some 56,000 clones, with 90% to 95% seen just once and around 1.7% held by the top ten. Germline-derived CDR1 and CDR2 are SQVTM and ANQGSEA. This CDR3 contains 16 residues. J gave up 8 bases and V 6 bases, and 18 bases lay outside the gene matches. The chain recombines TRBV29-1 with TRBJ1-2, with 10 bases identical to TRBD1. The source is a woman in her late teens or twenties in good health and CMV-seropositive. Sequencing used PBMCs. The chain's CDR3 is CSVERSNGTGAGGYTF. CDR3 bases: TGCAGCGTCGAGCGATCTAACGGGACAGGGGCGGGCGGCTACACCTTC.